Here is one TCR beta chain with its context. With 60 Vbeta and 13 Jbeta primers, the PCR was carried out. Only in-frame clones appear in the TCRdb table, and some are missing; sequencing was by immunoSEQ multiplex PCR. The table lists 150,000 to 200,000 clones, around 82% of them singletons. This record comes from a study of cytomegalovirus exposure and HLA in healthy donors. Study-level background: Around 85 million unique TCR sequences came from HLA-typed donors in an early release.

The TCR sequence derives from a man younger than 35 in good health and CMV-seronegative. The sequenced sample was PBMCs.

CDR3 DNA sequence: TGCGCCAGCAGCTTGGGAGGTGGGGGCTCTAGCACAGATACGCAGTATTTT. As protein: CASSLGGGGSSTDTQYF. The chain uses TRBV5-1 and TRBJ2-3; TRBD1 might be the D (6 bases). Deletions cut 0 bases from V and 0 bases from J, with 14 bases between. CDR1 is SGHRS, CDR2 YFSETQ, per germline. The CDR3 is 17 amino acids.